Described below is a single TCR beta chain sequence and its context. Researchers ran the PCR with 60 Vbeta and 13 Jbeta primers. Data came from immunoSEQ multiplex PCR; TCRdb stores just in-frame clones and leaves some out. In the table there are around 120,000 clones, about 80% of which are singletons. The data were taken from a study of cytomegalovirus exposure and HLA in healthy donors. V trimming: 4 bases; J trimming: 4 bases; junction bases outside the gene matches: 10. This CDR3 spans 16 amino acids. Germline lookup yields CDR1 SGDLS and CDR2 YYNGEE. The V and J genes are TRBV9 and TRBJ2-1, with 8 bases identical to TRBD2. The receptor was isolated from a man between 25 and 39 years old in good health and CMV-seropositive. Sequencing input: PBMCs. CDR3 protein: CASSPTLGGGYNEQFF. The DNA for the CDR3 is TGTGCCAGCAGCCCAACCCTCGGGGGGGGATACAATGAGCAGTTCTTC.